These 8 T cell receptor beta chains were all obtained from the same sample, sequenced in a study of spatial heterogeneity in lung cancer. Stated time point: blood at routine non-recurrence follow-up after resection. Using its own MiXCR run on the 5' RACE reads, TCRdb lists one record per CDR3 protein. The repertoire holds some 43,000 distinct CDR3 sequences, with roughly 10% as singletons. The starting material was PBMCs, obtained at follow-up. The source is a female donor with early-stage non-small cell lung cancer.

The rearrangement links TRBV19 to TRBJ2-3; D possibly uses TRBD1 or TRBD2 (5 bases each). Germline CDR1 is LNHDA and CDR2 is SQIVND (reference sequence). This CDR3 is 14 amino acids long. Trimming cost V 4 bases and J 0 bases, with 8 bases left between them. The CDR3 sequence is CASSNGGSTDTQYF. CDR3 nucleotide sequence: TGTGCCAGTAGTAATGGGGGTAGCACAGATACGCAGTATTTT.

This clonotype was observed many times. The J gene is TRBJ2-5, the V gene TRBV4-2, with 12 bases lining up with TRBD2. The CDR3 runs 15 residues. After removal of 4 bases from V and 2 bases from J, the junction contained 2 bases not matched to a gene. Germline-derived CDR1 and CDR2 are LGHNA and YNFKEQ. The CDR3 loop reads CASSRTSGTQETQYF. The CDR3 DNA reads TGTGCCAGCAGCCGGACTAGCGGGACGCAAGAGACCCAGTACTTC.

V and J are TRBV30 and TRBJ1-1; D uncertain. V was pared by 2 bases and J by 0 bases, with 7 bases between. The CDR3 spans 13 residues. Germline CDR1 is GTSNPN and CDR2 is SVGIG (reference sequence). The CDR3 DNA is TGTGCCTGGAGTCTACGGATGAACACTGAAGCTTTCTTT. This sequence encodes CAWSLRMNTEAFF.

At least ten counts were recorded for this clonotype. The V call is TRBV28, the J call TRBJ2-4; D is undetermined. The CDR3 is 15 amino acids. The germline V gene encodes CDR1 MDHEN and CDR2 SYDVKM. The V gene lost 4 bases and the J gene lost 0 bases, with 10 bases spanning the gap. CDR3 in amino acids: CASSSPALAKNIQYF. As DNA, the CDR3 is TGTGCCAGCAGTTCCCCCGCGCTAGCCAAAAACATTCAGTACTTC.

V and J are TRBV20-1 and TRBJ2-1; possible D gene TRBD2, 7 bases. This CDR3 has 13 amino acids. CDR1 DFQATT and CDR2 SNEGSKA come from the germline V gene (reference sequence). With 1 base removed from V and 8 bases from J, the gap between germline ends came to 12 bases. This CDR3 reads CSARGSGGDEQFF. For the CDR3, the DNA is TGCAGTGCTAGAGGGTCGGGGGGCGATGAGCAGTTCTTC.

The J gene is TRBJ2-1, the V gene TRBV6-5; TRBD2 might be the D (6 bases). The CDR3 length is 15 residues. Germline V gene data show CDR1 as MNHEY and CDR2 as SVGAGI. Trimming removed 4 bases from V and 3 bases from J, with 13 bases in between. This chain's CDR3 is CASSFRRGGYNEQFF. The CDR3 DNA follows: TGTGCCAGCAGTTTTAGGCGGGGCGGCTACAATGAGCAGTTCTTC.

This clonotype was picked up many times. This chain connects TRBV9 to TRBJ2-5; D unclear. The CDR3 spans 14 residues. The V end lost 4 bases, the J end lost 3 bases, and 13 bases lay between the germline ends. Germline V CDR1 and CDR2: SGDLS, YYNGEE. The CDR3 nucleotides read TGTGCCAGCAGCCCCCCCGACTCCGAAGAGACCCAGTACTTC. It encodes CASSPPDSEETQYF. Looking up the rest from reference TRBV9 and TRBJ2-5 gives the full variable domain: DSGVTQTPKHLITATGQRVTLRCSPRSGDLSVYWYQQSLDQGLQFLIQYYNGEERAKGNILERFSAQQFPDLHSELNLSSLELGDSALYFCASSPPDSEETQYFGPGTRLLVL.

Here the CDR3 reads CASSLRGTAWETQYF. The CDR3 nucleotides are TGTGCCAGCAGTTTACGCGGGACAGCCTGGGAGACCCAGTACTTC. V gene TRBV12-3 or TRBV12-4 combines with J gene TRBJ2-5; possible D gene TRBD1, 7 bases. CDR3 length: 15 residues. The V and J ends lost 2 bases and 5 bases respectively, with 15 bases between them.